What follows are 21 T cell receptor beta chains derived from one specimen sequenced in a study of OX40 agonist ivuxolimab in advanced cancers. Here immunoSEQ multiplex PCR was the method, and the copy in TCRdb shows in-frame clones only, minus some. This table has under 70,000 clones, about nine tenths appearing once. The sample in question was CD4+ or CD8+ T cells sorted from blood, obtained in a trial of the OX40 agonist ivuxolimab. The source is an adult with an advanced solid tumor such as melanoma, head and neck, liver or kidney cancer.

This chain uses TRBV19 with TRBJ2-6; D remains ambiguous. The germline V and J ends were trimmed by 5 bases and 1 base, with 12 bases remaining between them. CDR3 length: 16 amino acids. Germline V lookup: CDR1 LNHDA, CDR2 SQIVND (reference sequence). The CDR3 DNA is TGTGCCAGTAGTCCTGAGGCCGTTTCTGGGGCCAACGTCCTGACTTTC. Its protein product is CASSPEAVSGANVLTF.

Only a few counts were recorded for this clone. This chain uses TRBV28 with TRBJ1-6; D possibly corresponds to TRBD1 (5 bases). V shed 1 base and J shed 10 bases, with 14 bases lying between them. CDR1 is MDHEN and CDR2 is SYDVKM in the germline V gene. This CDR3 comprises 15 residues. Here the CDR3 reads CASSLSRGVSSPLHF. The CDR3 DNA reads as TGTGCCAGCAGTTTATCGAGGGGAGTGAGCTCACCCCTCCACTTT.

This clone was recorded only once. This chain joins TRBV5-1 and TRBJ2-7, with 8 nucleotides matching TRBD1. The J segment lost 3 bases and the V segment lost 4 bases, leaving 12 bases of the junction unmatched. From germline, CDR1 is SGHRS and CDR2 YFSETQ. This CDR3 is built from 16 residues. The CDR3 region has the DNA TGCGCCAGCAGCCTACTACCGATGACAGGGGTCTACGAGCAGTACTTC. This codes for CASSLLPMTGVYEQYF. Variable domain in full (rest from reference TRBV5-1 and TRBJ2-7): KAGVTQTPRYLIKTRGQQVTLSCSPISGHRSVSWYQQTPGQGLQFLFEYFSETQRNKGNFPGRFSGRQFSNSRSEMNVSTLELGDSALYLCASSLLPMTGVYEQYFGPGTRLTVT.

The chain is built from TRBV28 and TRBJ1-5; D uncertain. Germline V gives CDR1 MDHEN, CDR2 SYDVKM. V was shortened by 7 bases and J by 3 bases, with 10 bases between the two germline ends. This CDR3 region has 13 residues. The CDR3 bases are TGTGCCAGCATCCGGCAAACCAATCAGCCCCAGCATTTT. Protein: CASIRQTNQPQHF.

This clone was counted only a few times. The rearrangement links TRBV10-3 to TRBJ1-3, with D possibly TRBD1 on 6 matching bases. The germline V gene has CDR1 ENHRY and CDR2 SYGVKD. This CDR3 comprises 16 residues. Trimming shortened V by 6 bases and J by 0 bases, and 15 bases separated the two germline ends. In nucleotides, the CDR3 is TGTGCCATCAGCCGAGGGGGATCGAGCTCTGGAAACACCATATATTTT. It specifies CAISRGGSSSGNTIYF.

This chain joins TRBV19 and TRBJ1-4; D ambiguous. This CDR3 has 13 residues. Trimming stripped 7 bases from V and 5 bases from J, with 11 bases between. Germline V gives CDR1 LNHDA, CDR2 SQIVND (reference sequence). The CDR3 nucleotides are TGTGCCAGTAATGAGGGAGGGAATGAAAAACTGTTTTTT. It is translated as CASNEGGNEKLFF.

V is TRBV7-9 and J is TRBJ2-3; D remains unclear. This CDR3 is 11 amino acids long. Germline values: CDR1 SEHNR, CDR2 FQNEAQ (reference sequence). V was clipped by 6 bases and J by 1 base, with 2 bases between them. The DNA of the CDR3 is TGTGCCAGCAGTCGCACAGATACGCAGTATTTT. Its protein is CASSRTDTQYF.

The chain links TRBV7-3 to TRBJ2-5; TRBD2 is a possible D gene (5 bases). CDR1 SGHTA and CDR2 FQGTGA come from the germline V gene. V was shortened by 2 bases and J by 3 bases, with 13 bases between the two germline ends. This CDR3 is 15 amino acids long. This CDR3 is CASSLSGGLKETQYF. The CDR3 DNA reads TGTGCCAGCAGCTTATCTGGAGGACTTAAAGAGACCCAGTACTTC.

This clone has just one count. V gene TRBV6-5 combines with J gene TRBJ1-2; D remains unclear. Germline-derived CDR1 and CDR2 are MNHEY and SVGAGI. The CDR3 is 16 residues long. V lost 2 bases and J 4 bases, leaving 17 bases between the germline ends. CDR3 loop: CASSYGGPTGVYGYTF. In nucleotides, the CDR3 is TGTGCCAGCAGTTACGGCGGGCCAACCGGGGTCTATGGCTACACCTTC.

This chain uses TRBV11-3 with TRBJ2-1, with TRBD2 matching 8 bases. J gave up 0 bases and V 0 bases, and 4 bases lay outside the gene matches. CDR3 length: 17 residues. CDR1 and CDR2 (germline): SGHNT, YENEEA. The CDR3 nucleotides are TGTGCCAGCAGCTTAGAGTATACTAGCGGCTCCTACAATGAGCAGTTCTTC. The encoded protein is CASSLEYTSGSYNEQFF.

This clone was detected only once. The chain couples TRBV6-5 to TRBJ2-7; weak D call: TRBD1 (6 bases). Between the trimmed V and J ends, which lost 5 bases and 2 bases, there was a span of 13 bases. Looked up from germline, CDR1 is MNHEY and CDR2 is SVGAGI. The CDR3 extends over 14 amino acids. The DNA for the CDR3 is TGTGCCAGCAGTCACGGGGACACCACCTACGAGCAGTACTTC. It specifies CASSHGDTTYEQYF.

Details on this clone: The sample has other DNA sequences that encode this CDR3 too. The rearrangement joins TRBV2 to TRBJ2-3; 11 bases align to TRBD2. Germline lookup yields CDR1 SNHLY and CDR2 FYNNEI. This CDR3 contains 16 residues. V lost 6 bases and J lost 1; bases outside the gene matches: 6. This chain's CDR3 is CASRVLGLAGTDTQYF. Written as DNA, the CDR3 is TGTGCCAGCAGAGTCCTGGGACTAGCGGGCACAGATACGCAGTATTTT.

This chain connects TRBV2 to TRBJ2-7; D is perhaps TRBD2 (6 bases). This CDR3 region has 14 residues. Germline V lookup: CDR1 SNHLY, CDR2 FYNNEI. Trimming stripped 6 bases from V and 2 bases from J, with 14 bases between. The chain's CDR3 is CASRRREATYEQYF. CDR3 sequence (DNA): TGTGCCAGCAGGAGGAGGGAGGCGACCTACGAGCAGTACTTC.

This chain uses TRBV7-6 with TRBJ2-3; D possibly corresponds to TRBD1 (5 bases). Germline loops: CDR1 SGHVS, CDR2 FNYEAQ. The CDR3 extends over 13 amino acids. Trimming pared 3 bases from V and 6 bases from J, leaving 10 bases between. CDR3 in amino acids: CASSFSWGDTQYF. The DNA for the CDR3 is TGTGCCAGCAGCTTTTCATGGGGCGATACGCAGTATTTT.

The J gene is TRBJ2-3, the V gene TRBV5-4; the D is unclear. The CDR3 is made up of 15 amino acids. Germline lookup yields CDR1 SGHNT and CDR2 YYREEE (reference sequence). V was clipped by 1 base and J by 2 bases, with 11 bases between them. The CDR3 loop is CASSLQAVDTDTQYF. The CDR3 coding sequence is TGTGCCAGCAGCTTGCAGGCGGTGGACACAGATACGCAGTATTTT.

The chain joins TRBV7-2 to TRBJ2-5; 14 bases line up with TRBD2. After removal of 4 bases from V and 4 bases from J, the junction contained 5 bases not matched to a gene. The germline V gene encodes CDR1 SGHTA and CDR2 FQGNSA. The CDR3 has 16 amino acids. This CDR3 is CASSYTGTSGRETQYF. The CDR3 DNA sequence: TGTGCCAGCAGCTATACCGGGACTAGCGGGAGAGAGACCCAGTACTTC.

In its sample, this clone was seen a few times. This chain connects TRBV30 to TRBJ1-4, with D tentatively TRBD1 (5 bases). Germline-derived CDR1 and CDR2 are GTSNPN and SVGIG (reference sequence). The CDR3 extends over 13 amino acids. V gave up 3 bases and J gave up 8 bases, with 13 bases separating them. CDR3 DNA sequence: TGTGCCTGGAGAAGGGGAAGTCGGGAAAAACTGTTTTTT. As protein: CAWRRGSREKLFF.

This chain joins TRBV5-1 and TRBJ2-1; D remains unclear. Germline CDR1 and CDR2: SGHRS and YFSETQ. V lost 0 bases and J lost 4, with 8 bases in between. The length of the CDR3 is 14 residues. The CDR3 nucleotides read TGCGCCAGCAGCTTGGAGAGACAATACAATGAGCAGTTCTTC. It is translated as CASSLERQYNEQFF.

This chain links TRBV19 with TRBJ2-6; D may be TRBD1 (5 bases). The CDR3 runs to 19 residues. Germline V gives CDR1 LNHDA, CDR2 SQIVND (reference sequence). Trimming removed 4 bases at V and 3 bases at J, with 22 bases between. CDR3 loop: CASSTRFRSGWGGANVLTF. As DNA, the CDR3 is TGTGCCAGTAGTACCCGGTTTCGGTCAGGGTGGGGTGGGGCCAACGTCCTGACTTTC. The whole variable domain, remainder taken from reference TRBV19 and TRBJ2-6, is DGGITQSPKYLFRKEGQNVTLSCEQNLNHDAMYWYRQDPGQGLRLIYYSQIVNDFQKGDIAEGYSVSREKKESFPLTVTSAQKNPTAFYLCASSTRFRSGWGGANVLTFGAGSRLTVL.

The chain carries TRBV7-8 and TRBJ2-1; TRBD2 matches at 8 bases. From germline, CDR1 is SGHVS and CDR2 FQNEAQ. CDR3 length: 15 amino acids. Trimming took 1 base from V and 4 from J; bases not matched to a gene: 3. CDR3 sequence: CASSLGLAGYNEQFF. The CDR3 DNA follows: TGTGCCAGCAGCTTAGGGCTAGCGGGTTACAATGAGCAGTTCTTC.

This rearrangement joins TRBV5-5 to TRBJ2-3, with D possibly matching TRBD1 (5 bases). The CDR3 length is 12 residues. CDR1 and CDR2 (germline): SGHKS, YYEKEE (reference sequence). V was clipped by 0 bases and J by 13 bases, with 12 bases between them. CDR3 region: CASSLAGRVEYF. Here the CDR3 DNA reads TGTGCCAGCAGCTTGGCGGGCAGGGTAGAGTATTTT.